This TCR beta chain was identified during a study of CD4 T cells in relation to SARS-CoV-2 and coronaviruses. Study overall: PBMCs were cultured with antigen for over 8 days before TCR beta sequencing. Points from the study as a whole: No crossreactivity against non-spike viral proteins was tested here.

The germline V gene has CDR1 SGHTA and CDR2 FQGNSA. After removal of 5 bases from V and 4 bases from J, the junction contained 8 bases not matched to a gene. The CDR3 is made up of 14 amino acids. Here immunoSEQ multiplex PCR was the method, and the copy in TCRdb shows in-frame clones only, minus some. The table has roughly 23,000 clones, roughly 80% seen once. This clone was detected a few times. As yet, its antigen is unknown. The unexposed donors gave CD4+ T cells in about 2011-2018, prior to COVID-19. After ten to eleven days of culture, CD4+ T cells were isolated. As cell numbers allowed, unexposed-donor CD4+ T cells faced SARS-CoV-2 S/N and four cold-coronavirus spikes. Cultures received half-medium IL-2 refreshes on days 3 and 7.

The TCR was taken from a human donor in good health. The sample comprised CD4+ T cells from PBMCs, cultured in vitro. V gene TRBV7-2 combines with J gene TRBJ2-7, with 7 bases aligning to TRBD2. This CDR3 reads CASSTTAGKYEQYF. For the CDR3, the DNA is TGTGCCAGCAGCACCACAGCGGGGAAGTACGAGCAGTACTTC.